One sample yielded the 6 T cell receptor beta chains listed below, sequenced in a study of blood T cell repertoires in COVID-19. Sequencing used immunoSEQ multiplex PCR; TCRdb keeps in-frame clones, though not all of them. The sample has about 120,000 clones; about nine tenths are singletons. The sample was peripheral blood. The source of these receptors is a human donor with active COVID-19. The donor label of this sample is uncertain.

V is TRBV24-1 and J is TRBJ2-2; D remains ambiguous. The CDR3 is 20 amino acids. V was clipped by 4 bases and J by 3 bases, with 26 bases between them. Germline CDR1 KGHDR, CDR2 SFDVKD. CDR3 in DNA: TGTGCCACCAGTGAATACAAAGAACAGACGAACATTTCGGACACCGGGGAGCTGTTTTTT. It encodes CATSEYKEQTNISDTGELFF.

The chain is built from TRBV7-2 and TRBJ2-1; 7 bases map to TRBD1. CDR1 and CDR2 from the germline V gene are SGHTA and FQGNSA. V dropped 6 bases and J dropped 7; count of bases not matched to a gene: 12. This CDR3 region has 15 residues. This chain's CDR3 is CASSIWSTGINEQFF. CDR3 bases: TGTGCCAGCAGTATATGGTCGACAGGGATTAATGAGCAGTTCTTC.

The V gene is TRBV10-2, the J gene TRBJ2-4; weak D call: TRBD1 (5 bases). CDR1 is WSHSY and CDR2 is SAAADI in the germline V gene. The CDR3 extends over 12 amino acids. The V gene lost 3 bases and the J gene lost 6 bases, with 6 bases spanning the gap. The CDR3 DNA reads TGCGCCAGCAGTGAAAGGGGAAACATTCAGTACTTC. This gives the protein CASSERGNIQYF.

This chain uses TRBV27 with TRBJ2-1; TRBD2 matches 7 bases. In germline, CDR1 is MNHEY, CDR2 SMNVEV (reference sequence). The trim removed 2 bases at V and 3 bases at J, leaving 7 bases unmatched. The CDR3 extends over 16 amino acids. The CDR3 loop is CASSLTGGGNYNEQFF. Here the CDR3 DNA reads TGTGCCAGCAGTTTAACTGGCGGGGGAAACTACAATGAGCAGTTCTTC.

The genes are TRBV5-1 and TRBJ1-4; 12 bases line up with TRBD1. V dropped 4 bases and J dropped 8; count of bases not matched to a gene: 9. This CDR3 comprises 16 residues. The germline CDR1 and CDR2 sequences are SGHRS and YFSETQ. CDR3: CASSQIGTGGAEKLFF. The CDR3 nucleotides are TGCGCCAGCAGCCAGATAGGGACAGGGGGCGCGGAAAAACTGTTTTTT.

This clone appeared once. The chain recombines TRBV3-1 (or the pseudogene TRBV3-2) with TRBJ2-3; weak D call: TRBD1 (5 bases). Germline V gives CDR1 LGHDT, CDR2 YNNKEL (reference sequence). V lost 1 base and J lost 3, with 17 bases in between. The CDR3 contains 17 residues. CDR3 in DNA: TGTGCCAGCAGCCAAGGGGTACGATTAAGGGGAACAGATACGCAGTATTTT. Protein product: CASSQGVRLRGTDTQYF.